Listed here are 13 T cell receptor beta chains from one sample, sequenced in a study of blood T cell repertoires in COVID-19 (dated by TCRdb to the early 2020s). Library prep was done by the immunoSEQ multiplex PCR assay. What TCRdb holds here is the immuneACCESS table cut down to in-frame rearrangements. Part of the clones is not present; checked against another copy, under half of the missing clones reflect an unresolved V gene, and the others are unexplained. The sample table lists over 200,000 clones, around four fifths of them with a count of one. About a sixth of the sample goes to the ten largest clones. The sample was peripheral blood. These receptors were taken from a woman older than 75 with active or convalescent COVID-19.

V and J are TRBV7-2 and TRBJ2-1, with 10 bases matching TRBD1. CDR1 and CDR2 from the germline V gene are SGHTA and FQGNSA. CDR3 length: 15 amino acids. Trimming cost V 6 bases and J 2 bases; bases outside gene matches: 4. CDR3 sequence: CASRRQGATYNEQFF. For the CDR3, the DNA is TGTGCCAGCAGAAGACAGGGGGCCACCTACAATGAGCAGTTCTTC. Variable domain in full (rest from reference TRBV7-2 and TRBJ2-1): GAGVSQSPSNKVTEKGKDVELRCDPISGHTALYWYRQSLGQGLEFLIYFQGNSAPDKSGLPSDRFSAERTGGSVSTLTIQRTQQEDSAVYLCASRRQGATYNEQFFGPGTRLTVL.

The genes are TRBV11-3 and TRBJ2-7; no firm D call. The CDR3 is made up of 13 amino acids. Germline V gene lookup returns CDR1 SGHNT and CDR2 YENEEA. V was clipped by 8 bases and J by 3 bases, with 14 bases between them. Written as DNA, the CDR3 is TGTGCCAGCGGTGACTTTCCCGGCTACGAGCAGTACTTC. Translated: CASGDFPGYEQYF.

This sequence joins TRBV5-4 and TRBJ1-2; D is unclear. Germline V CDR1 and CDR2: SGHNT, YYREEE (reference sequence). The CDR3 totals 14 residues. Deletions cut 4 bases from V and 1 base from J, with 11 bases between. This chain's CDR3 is CASSPRTGNYGYTF. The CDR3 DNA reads TGTGCCAGCAGCCCACGGACTGGTAACTATGGCTACACCTTC.

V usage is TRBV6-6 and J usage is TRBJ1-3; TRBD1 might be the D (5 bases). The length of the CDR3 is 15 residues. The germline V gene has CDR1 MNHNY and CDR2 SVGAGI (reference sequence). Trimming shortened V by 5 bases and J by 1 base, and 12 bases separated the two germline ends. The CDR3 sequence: CASSPSQGSGNTIYF. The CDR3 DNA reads TGTGCCAGCAGTCCGTCCCAGGGTTCTGGAAACACCATATATTTT.

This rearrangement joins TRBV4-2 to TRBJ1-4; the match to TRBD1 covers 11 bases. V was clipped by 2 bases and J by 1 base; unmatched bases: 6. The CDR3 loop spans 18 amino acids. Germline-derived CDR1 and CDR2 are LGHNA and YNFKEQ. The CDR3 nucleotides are TGTGCCAGCAGCCAACCCGGACAGGGGGCCGGAACTAATGAAAAACTGTTTTTT. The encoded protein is CASSQPGQGAGTNEKLFF.

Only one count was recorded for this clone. The CDR3 spells CASSQSGQRYGYTF. The DNA for the CDR3 is TGTGCCAGCAGCCAATCCGGACAGAGGTATGGCTACACCTTC. The V gene is TRBV4-2, the J gene TRBJ1-2; TRBD1 might be the D (6 bases). The CDR3 covers 14 residues. The germline V gene has CDR1 LGHNA and CDR2 YNFKEQ. The ends were cut back, 2 bases at V and 5 bases at J, with 12 bases in the middle.

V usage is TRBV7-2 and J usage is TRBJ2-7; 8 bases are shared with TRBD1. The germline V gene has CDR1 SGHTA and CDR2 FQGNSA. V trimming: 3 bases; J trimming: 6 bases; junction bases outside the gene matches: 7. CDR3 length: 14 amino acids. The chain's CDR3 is CASSFVQGAVEQYF. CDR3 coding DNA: TGTGCCAGCAGCTTCGTTCAGGGGGCGGTCGAGCAGTACTTC.

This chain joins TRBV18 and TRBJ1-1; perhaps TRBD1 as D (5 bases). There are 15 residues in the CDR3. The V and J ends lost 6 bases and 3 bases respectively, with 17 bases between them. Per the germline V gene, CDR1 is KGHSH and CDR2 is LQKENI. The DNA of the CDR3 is TGTGCCAGCTCCCTTCAGGGAATGGGTGACACTGAAGCTTTCTTT. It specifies CASSLQGMGDTEAFF.

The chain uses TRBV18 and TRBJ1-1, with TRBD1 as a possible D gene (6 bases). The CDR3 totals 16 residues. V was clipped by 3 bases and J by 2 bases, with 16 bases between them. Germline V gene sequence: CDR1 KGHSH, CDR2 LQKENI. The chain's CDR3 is CASSPQGMGTNTEAFF. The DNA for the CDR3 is TGTGCCAGCTCACCTCAGGGGATGGGGACAAACACTGAAGCTTTCTTT.

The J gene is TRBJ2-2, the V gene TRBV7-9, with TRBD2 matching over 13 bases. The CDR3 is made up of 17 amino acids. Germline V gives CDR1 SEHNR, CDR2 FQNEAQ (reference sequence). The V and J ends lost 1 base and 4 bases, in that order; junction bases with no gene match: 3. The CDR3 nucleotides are TGTGCCAGCAGCTTAGGGACTAGCGGGAGTCGCACCGGGGAGCTGTTTTTT. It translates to CASSLGTSGSRTGELFF.

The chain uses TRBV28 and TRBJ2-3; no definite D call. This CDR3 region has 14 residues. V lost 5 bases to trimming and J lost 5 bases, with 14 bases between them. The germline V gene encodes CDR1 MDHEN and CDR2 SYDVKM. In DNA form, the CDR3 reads TGTGCCAGCAGTGCGTCGCTCGTAAGAGATACGCAGTATTTT. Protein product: CASSASLVRDTQYF.

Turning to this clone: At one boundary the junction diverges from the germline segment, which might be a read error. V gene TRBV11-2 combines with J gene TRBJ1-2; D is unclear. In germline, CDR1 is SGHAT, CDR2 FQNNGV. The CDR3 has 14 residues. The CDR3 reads CASSLERVSYGYTF. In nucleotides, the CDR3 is TGTGCCAGCAGCCTAGAACGGGTCTCGTATGGCTACACCTTC.

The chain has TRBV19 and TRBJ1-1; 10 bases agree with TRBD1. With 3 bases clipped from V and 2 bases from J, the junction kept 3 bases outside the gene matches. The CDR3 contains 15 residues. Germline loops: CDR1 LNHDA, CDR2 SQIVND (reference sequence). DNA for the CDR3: TGTGCCAGTAGTATCGACAGGGGGCGAAACACTGAAGCTTTCTTT. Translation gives CASSIDRGRNTEAFF.